This T cell receptor (beta chain) was identified during a study of molecular identifiers for immune sequencing clone quantification (dated by TCRdb to the late 2010s). For the wider study: In a replicate experiment, RNA from about 21,000 or 97,000 naive CD8 T cells was split into five aliquots, four of which were sequenced. The study was a methods study using CD8 T cells to benchmark molecular-identifier clustering-based TCR repertoire sequencing (MIDCIRS) and TCR RNA copy counting.

Libraries were constructed by PCR. Instrument on record: Illumina HiSeq 4000. Bulk TCR libraries were prepared as previously described, using TCR primers listed in Table S5. The Qiagen AllPrep DNA/RNA kit was used to purify total RNA. Before analysis, reads from multiple sequencing runs of the same library were pooled. The authors' analysis ran thus. Reads were retained only if their TCR constant sequence matched exactly, and those retained reads were trimmed to 150 nt and grouped according to their 12-nt molecular barcodes. Reads in each barcode group were sub-clustered using a 15% Levenshtein threshold, and a quality-weighted consensus sequence was built for each RNA molecule. Non-functional sequences were discarded, and so were lower-count sequences lying one edit away from another sequence. On the basis of fitting two negative binomial distributions, barcode sub-clusters with fewer than 20% of the maximum read count were discarded. TCRdb ran its own pipeline on the public reads, namely fastp trimming at Q25 and MiXCR clone calling, and kept in-frame beta chains. Every entry covers one CDR3 protein and lists the most common genes and DNA from its rows. These V and J calls derive from TCRdb rather than the authors' analysis. The sample table contains 55,000 to 75,000 distinct CDR3 sequences; only one count was recorded for around 20% of them. The biggest ten clones account for roughly 1.4% of the sample.

This clonotype was counted ten times or more. Its antigen is still unknown. The record has no base qualities; no much larger clone is one base away. Libraries of naive CD8 T cells were built from about 19,000 to 1,100,000 sorted cells, with 10%, 30% or 50% of the purified RNA used. Naive CD8 T cells, defined as CD8+CD4-CCR7+CD45RA+, were FACS-sorted into RLT Plus buffer on a BD FACSAria II. Under 11 TCR copies' worth of Jurkat RNA were spiked into about 20,000-1,100,000 naive CD8 T cell samples to test detection sensitivity. Enrichment of CD8 T cells was done with RosetteSep CD8+ T Cell Enrichment Cocktail plus Ficoll-Paque, and ACK red cell lysis came afterward. The paper as a whole reports these results and caveats: Naive libraries contained spiked-in Jurkat TCR RNA (more than nine copies' worth), which is not part of the donor repertoire. Even against a background of around 950,000 naive CD8 T cells, spiked-in Jurkat TCR RNA amounting to a single cell's worth was reported to be detectable. Without barcode sub-clustering, chimeric consensus sequences inflated TCR diversity; chimeras reached as high as 47%. Modeling gave about 3.2 recovered TCR RNA copies per cell versus about ten by digital PCR, implying approximately 30% capture efficiency. In CMV-specific effector cells, over 97% of molecules were held by clones above 20 RNA copies, whereas under 1% of molecules were held by such clones in naive cells. Highly expanded clone sizes could be underestimated if identical TCR molecules share a barcode.

The sample consisted of naive CD8+ T cells from blood, with Jurkat cell RNA spiked in. The cell subset or site label here, explained by the study, means: FACS-sorted CD8+CD4-CCR7+CD45RA+ naive T cells. This TCR was recovered from a human donor in good health. Some libraries in this study had Jurkat cell RNA spiked in.

Read as DNA, the sequence is TGTGCCAGCGGGACAGCCACCTACGAGCAGTACTTC. Its amino acids are CASGTATYEQYF. The rearrangement joined TRBV27 to TRBJ2-7, with TRBD1 matching 7 junction bases. V has 8 bases trimmed and J has 2 bases trimmed; junction bases matching no gene number 3. From its cysteine to its phenylalanine, the CDR3 spans 12 amino acids. Of all the DNA, just the CDR3 is kept, 36 bases in frame from base 1. The germline V gene (reference sequence) yields MNHEY for CDR1 and SMNVEV for CDR2.